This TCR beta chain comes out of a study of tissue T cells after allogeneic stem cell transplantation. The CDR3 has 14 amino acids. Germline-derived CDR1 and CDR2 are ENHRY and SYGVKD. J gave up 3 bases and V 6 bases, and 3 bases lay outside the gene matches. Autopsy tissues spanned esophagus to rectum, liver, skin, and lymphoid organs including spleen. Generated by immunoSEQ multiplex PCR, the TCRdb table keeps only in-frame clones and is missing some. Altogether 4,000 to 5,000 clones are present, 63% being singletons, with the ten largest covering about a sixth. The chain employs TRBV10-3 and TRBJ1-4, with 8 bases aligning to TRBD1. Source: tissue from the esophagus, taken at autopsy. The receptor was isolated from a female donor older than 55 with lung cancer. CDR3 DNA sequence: TGTGCCATCAGCCCAGGGGGCTCTAATGAAAAACTGTTTTTT. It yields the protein CAISPGGSNEKLFF.